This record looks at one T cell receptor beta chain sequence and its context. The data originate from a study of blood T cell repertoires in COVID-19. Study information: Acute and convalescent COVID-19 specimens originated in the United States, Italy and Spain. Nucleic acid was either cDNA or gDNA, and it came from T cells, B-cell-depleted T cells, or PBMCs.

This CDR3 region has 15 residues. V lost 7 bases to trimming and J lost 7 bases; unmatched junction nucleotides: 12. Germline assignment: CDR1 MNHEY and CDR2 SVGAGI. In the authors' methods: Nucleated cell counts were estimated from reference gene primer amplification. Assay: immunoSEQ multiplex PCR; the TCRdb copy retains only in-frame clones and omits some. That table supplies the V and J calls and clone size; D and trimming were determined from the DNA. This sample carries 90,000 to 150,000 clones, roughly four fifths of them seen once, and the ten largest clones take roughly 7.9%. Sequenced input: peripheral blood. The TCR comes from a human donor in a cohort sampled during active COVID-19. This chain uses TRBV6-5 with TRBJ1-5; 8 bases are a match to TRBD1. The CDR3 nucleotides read TGTGCCAGCACTCCTTCAGGGGGCCCATGGCAGCCCCAGCATTTT. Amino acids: CASTPSGGPWQPQHF.